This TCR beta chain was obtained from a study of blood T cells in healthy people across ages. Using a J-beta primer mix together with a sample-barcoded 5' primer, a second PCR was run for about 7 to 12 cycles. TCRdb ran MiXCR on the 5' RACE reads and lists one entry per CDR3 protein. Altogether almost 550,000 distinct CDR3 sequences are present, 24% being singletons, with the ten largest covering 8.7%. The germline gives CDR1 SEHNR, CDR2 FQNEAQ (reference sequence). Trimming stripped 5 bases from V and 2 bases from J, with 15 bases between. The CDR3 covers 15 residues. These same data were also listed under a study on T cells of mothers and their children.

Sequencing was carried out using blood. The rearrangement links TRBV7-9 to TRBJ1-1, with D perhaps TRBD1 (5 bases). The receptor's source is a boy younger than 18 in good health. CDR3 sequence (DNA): TGTGCCAGCAGCGATAGGACATACCCTAACACTGAAGCTTTCTTT. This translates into CASSDRTYPNTEAFF.